This TCR beta chain was profiled in a study of shared clonotypes between healthy human individuals. General study points: Limited genetic and exposure-history diversity came from having few donors.

This clone was counted many times. Its target is unknown. Other nucleotide sequences in the sample specify the same CDR3. The length of the CDR3 is 15 residues. J was trimmed by 2 bases and V by 5 bases; bases with no gene match: 8. Germline CDR1 SEHNR, CDR2 FQNEAQ (reference sequence). Sequencing was performed with immunoSEQ multiplex PCR; in TCRdb, only in-frame clones are kept and a portion is missing. Of approximately 700,000 clones detected, roughly 73% appear once; the ten largest clones hold around 1.8%. The sample taken for sequencing was memory CD4+ T cells sorted from blood. Subset defined: CD45RA-negative fraction. The chain employs TRBV7-9 and TRBJ2-7; 8 bases map to TRBD1. The source of this sequence is a woman aged 25 to 39 in good health. As DNA, the CDR3 is TGTGCCAGCAGCACACGACAGGGGCCGCCCTACGAGCAGTACTTC. Its translation: CASSTRQGPPYEQYF.